These 30 T cell receptor beta chains were sequenced from one sample in a study of a mutant IDH1 vaccine in newly diagnosed glioma. Their recognized antigens are unknown. Produced via immunoSEQ multiplex PCR; TCRdb's table is partial and in-frame only. Of 50,000 to 60,000 clones in the sample, about three quarters are singletons; the top ten hold roughly 5.2%. Stated time point: week 5, during vaccination. Doses of 300 ug of mutant IDH1 20-mer peptide were given with topical imiquimod. The sample in question was PBMCs, obtained from a glioma patient whose treatment included an IDH1 peptide vaccine. Receptor source: a man aged 50 to 60 with glioma.

The chain uses TRBV4-2 and TRBJ2-5, with D unclear. The CDR3 extends over 15 amino acids. With 0 bases removed from V and 2 bases from J, the gap between germline ends came to 10 bases. CDR1 and CDR2 (germline): LGHNA, YNFKEQ. Written as DNA, the CDR3 is TGTGCCAGCAGCCAAGAAGGAACGTATCAAGAGACCCAGTACTTC. Translating gives CASSQEGTYQETQYF.

V and J are TRBV19 and TRBJ2-5; 8 nucleotides match TRBD2. V shed 2 bases, J shed 5 bases, and the junction held 1 base outside the gene matches. CDR3 size: 13 residues. Per germline, CDR1 LNHDA and CDR2 SQIVND (reference sequence). The CDR3 spells CASSIRLAETQYF. The CDR3, as DNA: TGTGCCAGTAGTATAAGACTAGCGGAGACCCAGTACTTC.

This clone occurred a few times. V is TRBV6-5 and J is TRBJ2-7, with 12 nucleotides matching TRBD1. Trimming cost V 4 bases and J 7 bases; bases outside gene matches: 8. Germline V gene sequence: CDR1 MNHEY, CDR2 SVGAGI. This CDR3 contains 15 residues. DNA for the CDR3: TGTGCCAGCAGTTCCCCGGGACAGGGGGCGGAAGAGCAGTACTTC. It codes for CASSSPGQGAEEQYF.

The genes are TRBV7-2 and TRBJ2-7; 8 nucleotides match TRBD1. CDR3 size: 14 residues. Germline CDR1 reads SGHTA; CDR2 reads FQGNSA. V shed 4 bases, J shed 4 bases, and the junction held 6 bases outside the gene matches. CDR3 amino acids: CASSSRRGQYEQYF. The DNA of the CDR3 is TGTGCCAGCAGCTCCCGCAGGGGGCAATACGAGCAGTACTTC.

The chain has TRBV27 and TRBJ2-6, with 10 bases that match TRBD1. Germline CDR1 MNHEY, CDR2 SMNVEV (reference sequence). The CDR3 runs to 17 residues. Trimming cost V 6 bases and J 3 bases; bases outside gene matches: 8. This CDR3 is CASSRQGAALGANVLTF. In DNA form, the CDR3 reads TGTGCCAGCAGCCGACAGGGGGCGGCTCTTGGGGCCAACGTCCTGACTTTC.

Details on this clone: A read error may produce the germline difference seen at one junction end. The chain couples TRBV7-7 to TRBJ2-5; no firm D call. The CDR3 has 13 residues. The germline gives CDR1 SSHAT, CDR2 FNYEAQ (reference sequence). The CDR3 DNA reads TGTGCTAGCAGCTTAGGATTTATGGAGACCCAGTACTTC. Encoded protein: CASSLGFMETQYF.

The gene calls are TRBV19 and TRBJ1-4; D gene uncertain. The CDR3 totals 14 residues. Trimming removed 3 bases from V and 0 bases from J, with 5 bases in between. Germline V gene data show CDR1 as LNHDA and CDR2 as SQIVND (reference sequence). The CDR3 here is CASSMQATNEKLFF. The CDR3 DNA reads as TGTGCCAGTAGTATGCAGGCAACTAATGAAAAACTGTTTTTT.

In its sample, this clone was seen many times. V gene TRBV6-1 combines with J gene TRBJ1-2; the D is unclear. The CDR3 has 12 amino acids. Germline V lookup: CDR1 MNHNS, CDR2 SASEGT. Trimming removed 1 base at V and 4 bases at J, with 4 bases between. The DNA for the CDR3 is TGTGCCAGCAGTGAAGATACCTATGGCTACACCTTC. Its protein is CASSEDTYGYTF.

The chain carries TRBV6-1 and TRBJ1-2; D is possibly TRBD1 (6 bases). With 5 bases removed from V and 8 bases from J, the gap between germline ends came to 12 bases. Germline values: CDR1 MNHNS, CDR2 SASEGT. The CDR3 contains 12 residues. CDR3 sequence reads: CASSPEGVGYTF. In nucleotides, the CDR3 is TGTGCCAGCAGTCCGGAGGGGGTGGGCTACACCTTC.

This clone has just a few counts. The V and J genes are TRBV4-1 and TRBJ2-7; no clear D. The V end was cut by 2 bases, the J end by 2 bases, with 7 bases between. Germline V gene lookup returns CDR1 MGHRA and CDR2 YSYEKL. This CDR3 is built from 13 residues. This CDR3 is CASSQWETYEQYF. The CDR3 DNA reads TGCGCCAGCAGCCAATGGGAAACCTACGAGCAGTACTTC.

The V gene is TRBV5-1, the J gene TRBJ1-6; the D is unclear. Germline V CDR1 and CDR2: SGHRS, YFSETQ. The CDR3 sequence is 16 residues long. Trimming took off 0 bases at V and 10 bases at J, with 17 bases between the two ends. CDR3 protein: CASSLEVGRGGSPLHF. CDR3 bases: TGCGCCAGCAGCTTGGAGGTGGGCCGGGGTGGATCACCCCTCCACTTT.

This sequence joins TRBV2 and TRBJ1-2; TRBD1 is a possible D gene (5 bases). From germline, CDR1 is SNHLY and CDR2 FYNNEI. The CDR3 is 13 residues long. The V end was cut by 5 bases, the J end by 2 bases, with 9 bases between. The CDR3 sequence: CASSPDSNYGYTF. CDR3 DNA: TGTGCCAGCAGTCCCGACAGCAACTATGGCTACACCTTC.

V usage is TRBV4-1 and J usage is TRBJ2-2; the match to TRBD1 covers 7 bases. The V segment lost 5 bases and the J segment 3 bases; nucleotides outside the gene matches: 12. CDR1 MGHRA and CDR2 YSYEKL come from the germline V gene. The length of the CDR3 is 17 residues. Here the CDR3 reads CASSFSPDREDTGELFF. The CDR3 coding sequence is TGCGCCAGCAGCTTTTCCCCAGACAGGGAAGACACCGGGGAGCTGTTTTTT.

The rearrangement links TRBV2 to TRBJ1-3, with D unclear. The V end was cut by 5 bases, the J end by 0 bases, with 14 bases between. CDR3 length equals 16 residues. Germline assignment: CDR1 SNHLY and CDR2 FYNNEI. The CDR3 DNA reads TGTGCCAGCAGTCCGCGGACTCCTGACTCTGGAAACACCATATATTTT. It encodes CASSPRTPDSGNTIYF.

The chain has TRBV7-2 and TRBJ1-1, with TRBD1 identical over 7 bases. This CDR3 has 15 residues. J lost 0 bases, V lost 8 bases, and 9 bases had no gene match. CDR1 is SGHTA and CDR2 is FQGNSA in the germline V gene. The CDR3 protein is CASQGGGAMNTEAFF. The CDR3 DNA follows: TGTGCCAGCCAGGGGGGGGGCGCGATGAACACTGAAGCTTTCTTT.

DNA for the CDR3: TGCGCCAGCAGCCAAGACGACAATTCACCCCTCCACTTT. Its protein is CASSQDDNSPLHF. The chain combines TRBV4-1 with TRBJ1-6; the D is unclear. Germline V CDR1 and CDR2: MGHRA, YSYEKL. The V end was cut by 0 bases, the J end by 7 bases, with 4 bases between. CDR3 length: 13 amino acids.

This chain joins TRBV7-9 and TRBJ2-2, with 9 bases matching TRBD1. V lost 5 bases and J lost 2; bases outside the gene matches: 6. The CDR3 loop spans 16 amino acids. CDR1 is SEHNR and CDR2 is FQNEAQ in the germline V gene (reference sequence). The CDR3 loop reads CASSRNRGLNTGELFF. CDR3 nucleotide sequence: TGTGCCAGCAGCCGTAACAGGGGGCTTAACACCGGGGAGCTGTTTTTT.

The V and J genes are TRBV10-3 and TRBJ2-1; the D gene is possibly TRBD1 (6 bases). Trimming removed 5 bases from V and 9 bases from J, with 11 bases in between. The V gene's germline CDR1 is ENHRY and CDR2 SYGVKD. The CDR3 is 12 residues long. CDR3 nucleotide sequence: TGTGCCATCAGTTCAAAGGGGGTTGAGCAGTTCTTC. This codes for CAISSKGVEQFF.

This clone was seen only once. This chain uses TRBV30 with TRBJ2-7; D perhaps matches TRBD1 (5 bases). CDR3 length equals 14 residues. Germline V gene lookup returns CDR1 GTSNPN and CDR2 SVGIG (reference sequence). V was pared by 0 bases and J by 4 bases, with 13 bases between. CDR3 coding DNA: TGTGCCTGGAGTGTAGCAGGGATTGGGTACGAGCAGTACTTC. Translating gives CAWSVAGIGYEQYF.

The gene calls are TRBV27 and TRBJ1-4; the D is unclear. CDR3 length: 16 amino acids. Trimming shortened V by 2 bases and J by 0 bases, and 10 bases separated the two germline ends. The germline V gene has CDR1 MNHEY and CDR2 SMNVEV (reference sequence). CDR3 protein: CASSLRRAATNEKLFF. CDR3 sequence (DNA): TGTGCCAGCAGTTTAAGAAGGGCGGCAACTAATGAAAAACTGTTTTTT.

V is TRBV7-3 and J is TRBJ2-5; TRBD2 aligns across 11 bases. The trim removed 5 bases at V and 5 bases at J, leaving 13 bases unmatched. Germline V CDR1 and CDR2: SGHTA, FQGTGA. This CDR3 is built from 17 residues. CDR3 DNA sequence: TGTGCCAGCAGCCCCGGAACCATAGCGGGGGGGAAGGAGACCCAGTACTTC. Translated, it gives CASSPGTIAGGKETQYF.

This clone appeared a few times. The genes are TRBV7-3 and TRBJ2-7, with D tentatively TRBD2 (6 bases). The V end was cut by 1 base, the J end by 0 bases, with 10 bases between. Per the germline V gene, CDR1 is SGHTA and CDR2 is FQGTGA. The CDR3 length is 15 residues. The CDR3 is CASSLNWGDSYEQYF. The CDR3, as DNA: TGTGCCAGCAGCTTAAATTGGGGGGACTCCTACGAGCAGTACTTC.

This clone was seen more than once but under ten times. The rearrangement links TRBV5-1 to TRBJ2-7; 8 bases match TRBD1. This CDR3 has 12 residues. J was trimmed by 7 bases and V by 1 base; bases with no gene match: 1. In germline, CDR1 is SGHRS, CDR2 YFSETQ. Here the CDR3 reads CASSLYRGEQYF. CDR3 coding DNA: TGCGCCAGCAGCTTGTACAGGGGGGAGCAGTACTTC.

This clone was recorded once. The genes are TRBV5-1 and TRBJ2-7, with D possibly being TRBD1 (7 bases). CDR3 length: 15 amino acids. V lost 4 bases, J lost 1 base, and 15 bases lay in between. The germline V gene encodes CDR1 SGHRS and CDR2 YFSETQ. CDR3 sequence: CASSLEGAVSYEQYF. DNA of the CDR3: TGCGCCAGCAGCCTGGAGGGGGCGGTTTCCTACGAGCAGTACTTC.

The chain joins TRBV5-6 to TRBJ2-5, with 8 positions matching TRBD2. Trimming at V came to 0 bases and at J to 5 bases, leaving 0 bases not matched to a gene. CDR1 and CDR2 from the germline V gene are SGHDT and YYEEEE. CDR3 length: 13 residues. As DNA, the CDR3 is TGTGCCAGCAGCTTGGGACTAGCGGAGACCCAGTACTTC. It yields the protein CASSLGLAETQYF.

The rearrangement uses TRBV6-1 and TRBJ2-7; no reliable D call. V gave up 6 bases and J gave up 5 bases, with 11 bases separating them. The CDR3 is 12 residues long. Germline lookup yields CDR1 MNHNS and CDR2 SASEGT. In DNA form, the CDR3 reads TGTGCCAGCAGCTCCCAGTGGAACGAGCAGTACTTC. It yields the protein CASSSQWNEQYF.

This clone has a handful of counts. The gene calls are TRBV9 and TRBJ1-1, with a tentative D call TRBD1 (6 bases). CDR3 length equals 14 residues. The germline V gene encodes CDR1 SGDLS and CDR2 YYNGEE. Trimming removed 4 bases from V and 2 bases from J, with 12 bases in between. The chain's CDR3 is CASSPRTANTEAFF. In DNA, the CDR3 is TGTGCCAGCAGCCCGCGGACAGCCAACACTGAAGCTTTCTTT. The whole variable domain, filled in from reference TRBV9 and TRBJ1-1, reads DSGVTQTPKHLITATGQRVTLRCSPRSGDLSVYWYQQSLDQGLQFLIQYYNGEERAKGNILERFSAQQFPDLHSELNLSSLELGDSALYFCASSPRTANTEAFFGQGTRLTVV.

This chain joins TRBV4-3 and TRBJ1-4, with D unclear. This CDR3 is built from 16 residues. The V end lost 3 bases, the J end lost 5 bases, and 16 bases lay between the germline ends. The germline gives CDR1 LGHNA, CDR2 YSLEER. In nucleotides, the CDR3 is TGCGCCAGCAGCCAGGATTCGGAGTCGAAGAATGAAAAACTGTTTTTT. Translated, it gives CASSQDSESKNEKLFF.

The genes are TRBV27 and TRBJ2-3; 13 bases agree with TRBD2. Germline V gene lookup returns CDR1 MNHEY and CDR2 SMNVEV (reference sequence). The CDR3 consists of 14 residues. The junction had 2 bases not matched to a gene; V was cut back by 4 bases and J by 7 bases. CDR3 protein: CASSWGLAGYTQYF. The CDR3 coding sequence is TGTGCCAGCAGTTGGGGACTAGCGGGGTATACGCAGTATTTT.

V gene TRBV11-2 combines with J gene TRBJ1-6; D ambiguous. The CDR3 spans 14 residues. Per germline, CDR1 SGHAT and CDR2 FQNNGV. Trimming removed 6 bases at V and 5 bases at J, with 11 bases between. The CDR3 DNA reads TGTGCCAGCAGACCTGGCGCGGATAATTCACCCCTCCACTTT. This gives the protein CASRPGADNSPLHF.